Below are 18 T cell receptor beta chains sequenced from a single sample in a study of T cells in Graves' hyperthyroidism and ophthalmopathy (dated by TCRdb to between 2017 and 2020). The library was built by means of multiplex PCR. The sequencer was an Illumina HiSeq 2000. Amplification of TCR beta CDR3 regions was carried out from RNA transcripts. The first round of RT-PCR for the TCR CDR3 was performed with the HTBI primer set and the Qiagen OneStep RT-PCR kit. The public reads were reprocessed in TCRdb via fastp at Q25 and MiXCR, keeping in-frame beta chains. Duplicate CDR3 protein sequences are folded into a single record with the most common DNA and genes. Within this sample are some 690,000 distinct CDR3 sequences, with roughly 17% of them counted one time only. The ten largest clones capture around 15% of the sample. Sequenced: blood. Receptors originate from a man in his fifties or sixties with Graves' hyperthyroidism.

Regarding this clonotype: A much larger clone lies a single base off, so this may be a read error. This CDR3 is missing its conserved last phenylalanine or tryptophan, likely due to a read error. The J gene is TRBJ2-5, the V gene TRBV7-9; D perhaps matches TRBD2 (5 bases). Trimming removed 5 bases at V and 5 bases at J, with 18 bases between. The CDR3 consists of 15 residues. CDR1 and CDR2 from the germline V gene are SEHNR and FQNEAQ (reference sequence). CDR3 sequence: CASSPPGSGRETQYS. CDR3 coding DNA: TGTGCCAGCAGCCCCCCGGGGAGTGGGCGTGAGACCCAGTACTCC.

This clonotype has more than one count but fewer than ten. This chain connects TRBV20-1 to TRBJ2-3, with a tentative D call TRBD1 (6 bases). Germline assignment: CDR1 DFQATT and CDR2 SNEGSKA (reference sequence). The CDR3 has 15 residues. Trimming left V 4 bases short and J 2 bases short, with 16 bases between. In DNA, the CDR3 is TGCAGTGCTACCTGGCGACAGGAGGTCACAGATACGCAGTATTTT. Its translation is CSATWRQEVTDTQYF.

This clonotype appeared many times. The chain links TRBV6-1 to TRBJ2-7; TRBD1 is a possible D gene (5 bases). The CDR3 extends over 14 amino acids. Germline V gene lookup returns CDR1 MNHNS and CDR2 SASEGT. V dropped 2 bases and J dropped 3 bases, with 11 bases sitting between them. The CDR3 here is CASSEQGSFYEQYF. The CDR3 DNA sequence: TGTGCCAGCAGTGAACAGGGCAGCTTCTACGAGCAGTACTTC.

The chain is built from TRBV27 and TRBJ2-1; D is undetermined. The CDR3 totals 13 residues. Looked up from germline, CDR1 is MNHEY and CDR2 is SMNVEV (reference sequence). Trimming shortened V by 2 bases and J by 9 bases, and 11 bases separated the two germline ends. The CDR3 DNA reads TGTGCCAGCAGTTTAGGACCAAACGGTGAGCAGTTCTTC. Its translation: CASSLGPNGEQFF.

In this sample, this clonotype turned up a few times. The V call is TRBV20-1, the J call TRBJ2-5, with 10 bases identical to TRBD2. The trim removed 3 bases at V and 2 bases at J, leaving 15 bases unmatched. The germline V gene has CDR1 DFQATT and CDR2 SNEGSKA (reference sequence). The CDR3 sequence is 18 residues long. The CDR3 sequence is CSASSLASGRVRQETQYF. DNA of the CDR3: TGCAGTGCTAGTAGTTTGGCTAGCGGGAGAGTAAGGCAAGAGACCCAGTACTTC.

CDR3 protein: CASSLAAYEKLFF. DNA of the CDR3: TGTGCCAGCAGTTTGGCTGCCTATGAAAAACTGTTTTTT. The chain combines TRBV27 with TRBJ1-4; D remains unclear. Trimming cost V 3 bases and J 6 bases, with 8 bases left between them. Germline values: CDR1 MNHEY, CDR2 SMNVEV (reference sequence). The CDR3 extends over 13 amino acids.

The table lists this clonotype with a count of one. The junction does not match germline at one end; this may be a read error. The chain links TRBV27 to TRBJ2-7, with a possible D match to TRBD2 (6 bases). Germline V gene data show CDR1 as MNHEY and CDR2 as SMNVEV (reference sequence). CDR3 length equals 16 residues. This CDR3 reads CASSISQGGGDYEQYF. CDR3 DNA sequence: TGTGCCAGCAGTATATCTCAGGGAGGAGGGGACTACGAGCAGTACTTC.

This clonotype was counted many times. The rearrangement uses TRBV11-2 and TRBJ2-5, with 10 bases fitting TRBD2. CDR1 is SGHAT and CDR2 is FQNNGV in the germline V gene. Trimming removed 1 base from V and 3 bases from J; junction bases left unmatched: 14. CDR3 length: 19 amino acids. This chain's CDR3 is CASSLVPQVRLAGKETQYF. CDR3 in DNA: TGTGCCAGCAGCTTAGTTCCCCAAGTAAGACTAGCGGGCAAAGAGACCCAGTACTTC. Drawing the rest from reference TRBV11-2 and TRBJ2-5, the complete variable domain is EAGVAQSPRYKIIEKRQSVAFWCNPISGHATLYWYQQILGQGPKLLIQFQNNGVVDDSQLPKDRFSAERLKGVDSTLKIQPAKLEDSAVYLCASSLVPQVRLAGKETQYFGPGTRLLVL.

This clonotype has at least ten counts. The rearrangement joins TRBV18 to TRBJ2-3; D is ambiguous. Germline V gene sequence: CDR1 KGHSH, CDR2 LQKENI. V gave up 3 bases and J gave up 5 bases, with 12 bases separating them. The CDR3 consists of 14 residues. The CDR3 DNA reads as TGTGCCAGCTCACCCGCCTCCGTCGTAGATACGCAGTATTTT. This translates into CASSPASVVDTQYF.

This chain connects TRBV7-2 to TRBJ1-1; TRBD1 might be the D (6 bases). The CDR3 extends over 15 amino acids. Per germline, CDR1 SGHTA and CDR2 FQGNSA. The ends were cut back, 5 bases at V and 0 bases at J, with 13 bases in the middle. The CDR3 nucleotides are TGTGCCAGCAGCCTAAGGGAGGGGGTGAACACTGAAGCTTTCTTT. The encoded protein is CASSLREGVNTEAFF.

A few counts support this clonotype. The chain links TRBV6-5 to TRBJ1-1; D gene unclear. The CDR3 runs 15 residues. V was cut by 3 bases and J by 0 bases, with 11 bases left in between. Germline values: CDR1 MNHEY, CDR2 SVGAGI. The CDR3: CASSYAPTMNTEAFF. The CDR3 DNA is TGTGCCAGCAGTTATGCCCCCACAATGAACACTGAAGCTTTCTTT.

This clonotype was counted only a few times. This chain joins TRBV4-3 and TRBJ1-2; tentative D call: TRBD1 (5 bases). Germline loops: CDR1 LGHNA, CDR2 YSLEER. The V and J ends lost 0 bases and 9 bases respectively, with 20 bases between them. The CDR3 loop spans 16 amino acids. CDR3 sequence (DNA): TGCGCCAGCAGCCAAGATGTTGGGACGTTGGAGGCTCGCTACACCTTC. Protein sequence: CASSQDVGTLEARYTF.

This clonotype was recorded many times. The chain employs TRBV29-1 and TRBJ2-1; 13 nucleotides agree with TRBD2. Germline CDR1 is SQVTM and CDR2 is ANQGSEA. J was trimmed by 9 bases and V by 1 base; bases with no gene match: 3. This CDR3 contains 14 residues. The CDR3 loop is CSVEGLAGGLEQFF. CDR3 nucleotides: TGCAGCGTTGAAGGACTAGCGGGAGGCCTTGAGCAGTTCTTC.

This clonotype was recorded a few times. This sequence joins TRBV6-1 and TRBJ2-1; no clear D. This CDR3 has 11 residues. Trimming took 4 bases from V and 7 from J, leaving 5 bases between them. Per germline, CDR1 MNHNS and CDR2 SASEGT. The CDR3 bases are TGTGCCAGCAGTGGACAAAATGAGCAGTTCTTC. As protein: CASSGQNEQFF.

This clonotype occurred a few times. The chain employs TRBV27 and TRBJ2-7; 10 positions match TRBD1. CDR1 MNHEY and CDR2 SMNVEV come from the germline V gene (reference sequence). CDR3 length equals 16 residues. J gave up 11 bases and V 6 bases, and 19 bases lay outside the gene matches. CDR3 region: CASSAMGDRGTYGEYF. For the CDR3, the DNA is TGTGCCAGCAGCGCGATGGGGGACAGGGGAACCTACGGGGAGTACTTC.

This clonotype came up many times. The V call is TRBV9, the J call TRBJ2-3; D is perhaps TRBD1 or TRBD2 (7 bases each). V gave up 4 bases and J gave up 3 bases, with 15 bases separating them. The CDR3 covers 15 residues. CDR1 and CDR2 from the germline V gene are SGDLS and YYNGEE. Here the CDR3 reads CASSPTGRGTDTQYF. CDR3 in DNA: TGTGCCAGCAGCCCGACAGGGAGGGGAACAGATACGCAGTATTTT.

The chain recombines TRBV4-2 with TRBJ1-1; no clear D gene. Germline values: CDR1 LGHNA, CDR2 YNFKEQ. The V gene lost 6 bases and the J gene lost 0 bases, with 11 bases spanning the gap. The CDR3 consists of 14 residues. The chain's CDR3 is CASRSRTVNTEAFF. CDR3 nucleotide sequence: TGTGCCAGCAGGTCGCGCACGGTGAACACTGAAGCTTTCTTT.

This clonotype has only one observation. The chain couples TRBV4-3 to TRBJ1-2; D ambiguous. Germline values: CDR1 LGHNA, CDR2 YSLEER. The CDR3 is 18 residues long. V lost 1 base and J lost 1, with 19 bases in between. CDR3 coding DNA: TGCGCCAGCAGCCAAGGTATCCGGACGACTACCTTTAACTATGGCTACACCTTC. Amino acid sequence: CASSQGIRTTTFNYGYTF.